One sample yielded the 13 T cell receptor beta chains listed below, sequenced in a study of CD8+ T cells in alopecia areata. Extracted from the samples, RNA was reverse transcribed into cDNA to serve as the sequencing template. Method: immunoSEQ multiplex PCR; TCRdb's copy keeps in-frame clones and lacks some. The repertoire has 150,000 or so clones, 87% of them found once; the top ten carry roughly 16%. Sample: CD8+ T cells sorted from blood, taken at week 0. Every receptor here comes from a human donor with alopecia areata.

The V gene is TRBV25-1, the J gene TRBJ2-7; no reliable D call. Germline assignment: CDR1 MGHDK and CDR2 SYGVNS. V was clipped by 3 bases and J by 3 bases, with 9 bases between them. There are 13 residues in the CDR3. CDR3 nucleotide sequence: TGTGCCAGCAGTGATTATTACGGCTACGAGCAGTACTTC. Translated, it gives CASSDYYGYEQYF.

This chain connects TRBV7-9 to TRBJ2-7; 9 nucleotides match TRBD2. The CDR3 is made up of 16 amino acids. V lost 4 bases, J lost 3 bases, and 10 bases stayed unmatched. Germline CDR1 is SEHNR and CDR2 is FQNEAQ (reference sequence). The CDR3: CASSSTTVAGDYEQYF. CDR3 nucleotide sequence: TGTGCCAGCAGCTCCACGACCGTAGCGGGAGACTACGAGCAGTACTTC.

This chain links TRBV29-1 with TRBJ2-7; no clear D. Germline lookup yields CDR1 SQVTM and CDR2 ANQGSEA. There are 14 residues in the CDR3. V lost 0 bases and J 8 bases, leaving 17 bases between the germline ends. CDR3 loop: CSVEDRVDRSKQYF. In DNA form, the CDR3 reads TGCAGCGTTGAAGATAGAGTGGACCGGTCAAAGCAGTACTTC.

The gene calls are TRBV30 and TRBJ1-2, with 10 bases matching TRBD1. After removal of 1 base from V and 4 bases from J, the junction contained 6 bases not matched to a gene. The CDR3 sequence is 15 residues long. Germline loops: CDR1 GTSNPN, CDR2 SVGIG (reference sequence). In DNA, the CDR3 is TGTGCCTGGAGTGAGACAGGGGGCTTGGGCTATGGCTACACCTTC. It specifies CAWSETGGLGYGYTF.

V usage is TRBV4-1 and J usage is TRBJ1-5; a weak D match, TRBD1 (6 bases). This CDR3 spans 15 amino acids. Germline V lookup: CDR1 MGHRA, CDR2 YSYEKL. V was pared by 3 bases and J by 5 bases, with 14 bases between. CDR3 DNA sequence: TGCGCCAGCAGCCAGGGGGCAAACGGTGATCAGCCCCAGCATTTT. It encodes CASSQGANGDQPQHF.

This chain joins TRBV27 and TRBJ2-7; D ambiguous. Per germline, CDR1 MNHEY and CDR2 SMNVEV (reference sequence). There are 13 residues in the CDR3. V dropped 4 bases and J dropped 0 bases, with 7 bases sitting between them. The CDR3 loop reads CASSYNPSYEQYF. The CDR3, as DNA: TGTGCCAGCAGTTACAACCCCTCCTACGAGCAGTACTTC.

The chain recombines TRBV7-9 with TRBJ2-1, with D uncertain. Germline V lookup: CDR1 SEHNR, CDR2 FQNEAQ (reference sequence). The CDR3 is 14 residues long. V was cut by 1 base and J by 5 bases, with 9 bases left in between. The CDR3 sequence is CASSLVLGDNEQFF. The CDR3 DNA reads TGTGCCAGCAGCTTAGTCCTAGGTGACAATGAGCAGTTCTTC. The entire variable domain, with the rest obtained from reference TRBV7-9 and TRBJ2-1, is as follows: DTGVSQNPRHKITKRGQNVTFRCDPISEHNRLYWYRQTLGQGPEFLTYFQNEAQLEKSRLLSDRFSAERPKGSFSTLEIQRTEQGDSAMYLCASSLVLGDNEQFFGPGTRLTVL.

This clone was observed once. CDR3 protein: CASSLVQGGQGDYEQYF. In DNA, the CDR3 is TGTGCCAGCAGCTTAGTACAGGGCGGACAGGGGGACTACGAGCAGTACTTC. V is TRBV13 and J is TRBJ2-7; TRBD1 agrees at 10 bases. The V and J ends lost 1 base and 3 bases, in that order; junction bases with no gene match: 9. This CDR3 comprises 17 residues. Germline lookup yields CDR1 PRHDT and CDR2 FYEKMQ (reference sequence).

CDR3 DNA sequence: TGCAGCGCGAGGGGGGGCTCCTACAATGAGCAGTTCTTC. This gives the protein CSARGGSYNEQFF. The V gene is TRBV29-1, the J gene TRBJ2-1, with TRBD2 as a possible D gene (7 bases). Trimming removed 7 bases at V and 0 bases at J, with 10 bases between. The CDR3 sequence is 13 residues long. The V gene's germline CDR1 is SQVTM and CDR2 ANQGSEA.

The chain recombines TRBV7-3 with TRBJ2-2; D not resolved. Germline values: CDR1 SGHTA, CDR2 FQGTGA. The germline V and J ends were trimmed by 2 bases and 2 bases, with 6 bases remaining between them. The CDR3 runs 14 residues. The CDR3 reads CASSLEVNTGELFF. The CDR3 nucleotides are TGTGCCAGCAGCTTAGAGGTCAACACCGGGGAGCTGTTTTTT. The variable domain in full, completed from reference TRBV7-3 and TRBJ2-2, reads GAGVSQTPSNKVTEKGKYVELRCDPISGHTALYWYRQSLGQGPEFLIYFQGTGAADDSGLPNDRFFAVRPEGSVSTLKIQRTERGDSAVYLCASSLEVNTGELFFGEGSRLTVL.

The rearrangement joins TRBV10-3 to TRBJ2-2; D unresolved. The CDR3 sequence is 15 residues long. In germline, CDR1 is ENHRY, CDR2 SYGVKD. The germline V and J ends were trimmed by 0 bases and 4 bases, with 9 bases remaining between them. DNA of the CDR3: TGTGCCATCAGTGAGTCGCTAGAAGGCACCGGGGAGCTGTTTTTT. Amino acids: CAISESLEGTGELFF.

The chain is built from TRBV7-3 and TRBJ2-3; no clear D. The CDR3 runs to 13 residues. V gave up 2 bases and J gave up 9 bases, with 12 bases separating them. Germline values: CDR1 SGHTA, CDR2 FQGTGA. The chain's CDR3 is CASSLYGGHTQYF. In DNA form, the CDR3 reads TGTGCCAGCAGCTTATACGGCGGTCACACGCAGTATTTT.

This chain links TRBV9 with TRBJ2-3; 13 positions match TRBD2. The CDR3 runs 19 residues. The V segment lost 3 bases and the J segment 0 bases; nucleotides outside the gene matches: 10. Germline values: CDR1 SGDLS, CDR2 YYNGEE. The CDR3: CASSAGGTSGISSTDTQYF. CDR3 in DNA: TGTGCCAGCAGCGCGGGGGGGACTAGCGGGATTTCTAGCACAGATACGCAGTATTTT.